This entry is about one T cell receptor (beta chain). The sample is drawn from a study of blood T cell repertoires in COVID-19. Study background: Sample material is recorded as cDNA or gDNA derived from T cells, B-cell-depleted T cells, or PBMCs.

As processed by the authors: Scientists estimated how many nucleated cells there were by amplifying reference gene primers. Assay used: immunoSEQ multiplex PCR; TCRdb lists only in-frame clones, some missing. V and J calls and clone size are as listed in that table; D and trimming were resolved from the DNA. Of about 200,000 clones in the sample, about 88% were seen once. The CDR3 is made up of 16 amino acids. Germline V lookup: CDR1 LNHDA, CDR2 SQIVND (reference sequence). Trimming at V came to 1 base and at J to 7 bases, leaving 10 bases not matched to a gene. The clonotype originates from a woman aged 80 or older with acute or convalescent COVID-19. The chain links TRBV19 to TRBJ2-1, with 7 bases matching TRBD2. Material: peripheral blood. In DNA form, the CDR3 reads TGTGCCAGTAGTATAGCCCGGCTAGCGGAGTCGAATGAGCAGTTCTTC. This sequence encodes CASSIARLAESNEQFF.